The TCR beta chain under discussion was sequenced for a study of a mutant IDH1 vaccine in newly diagnosed glioma. Turning to the study itself: Patients began vaccination 4-6 weeks after radiotherapy alone, or with temozolomide cycles. Broader study findings: There were vaccine-induced immune responses in around 93% of the patients.

With regard to this clone: What it binds is unknown.

Regarding time point: week 11, during vaccination. The content of each vaccine dose was 300 ug of mutant IDH1 20-mer peptide, and topical imiquimod accompanied it. The method was immunoSEQ multiplex PCR; TCRdb's version includes in-frame clones alone and lacks a portion of them. This table holds tens of thousands of clones, about 80% found once. Germline lookup yields CDR1 LGHNA and CDR2 YSLEER. The CDR3 is 15 amino acids. Trimming stripped 5 bases from V and 2 bases from J, with 15 bases between. The chain couples TRBV4-3 to TRBJ1-1; D is perhaps TRBD1 (5 bases). The sequencing here drew on PBMCs, taken from a glioma patient whose treatment included an IDH1 peptide vaccine. The TCR was taken from a man aged 45-60 years with glioma. As DNA, the CDR3 is TGCGCCAGCAGCTCTTCCGGACAAGCAAACACTGAAGCTTTCTTT. As protein: CASSSSGQANTEAFF.